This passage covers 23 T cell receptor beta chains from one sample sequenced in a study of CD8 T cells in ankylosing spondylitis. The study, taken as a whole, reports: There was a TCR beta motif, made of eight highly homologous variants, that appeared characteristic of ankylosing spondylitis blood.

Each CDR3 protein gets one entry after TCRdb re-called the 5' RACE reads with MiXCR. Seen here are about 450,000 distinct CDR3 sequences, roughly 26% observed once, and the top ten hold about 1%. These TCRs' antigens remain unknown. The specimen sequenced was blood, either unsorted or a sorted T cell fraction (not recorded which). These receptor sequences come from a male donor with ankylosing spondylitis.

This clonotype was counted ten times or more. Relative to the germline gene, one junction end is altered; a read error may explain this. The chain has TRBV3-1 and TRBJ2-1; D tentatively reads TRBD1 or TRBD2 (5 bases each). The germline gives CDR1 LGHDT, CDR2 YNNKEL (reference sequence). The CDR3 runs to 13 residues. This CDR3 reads CASSRGSGNEQFF. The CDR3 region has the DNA TGCGCCAGCAGTAGGGGCAGCGGCAATGAGCAGTTCTTC.

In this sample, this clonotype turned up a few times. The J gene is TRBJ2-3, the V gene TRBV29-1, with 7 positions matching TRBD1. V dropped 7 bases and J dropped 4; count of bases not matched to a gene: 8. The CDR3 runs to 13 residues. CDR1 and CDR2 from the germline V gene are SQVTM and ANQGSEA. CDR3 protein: CSAGTEVADTQYF. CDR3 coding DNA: TGCAGCGCCGGGACAGAAGTCGCAGATACGCAGTATTTT.

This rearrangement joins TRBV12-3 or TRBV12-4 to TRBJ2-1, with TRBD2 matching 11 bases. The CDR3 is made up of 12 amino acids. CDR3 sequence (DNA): TGTGTAAGGACTAGCGGGTACAATGAGCAGTTCTTC. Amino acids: CVRTSGYNEQFF.

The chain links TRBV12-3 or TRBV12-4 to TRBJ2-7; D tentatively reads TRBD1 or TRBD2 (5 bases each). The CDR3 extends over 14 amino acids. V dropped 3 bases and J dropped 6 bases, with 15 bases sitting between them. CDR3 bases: TGTGCCAGCAGTTTCGGAGAGGGGTTTTTCGAGCAGTACTTC. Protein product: CASSFGEGFFEQYF.

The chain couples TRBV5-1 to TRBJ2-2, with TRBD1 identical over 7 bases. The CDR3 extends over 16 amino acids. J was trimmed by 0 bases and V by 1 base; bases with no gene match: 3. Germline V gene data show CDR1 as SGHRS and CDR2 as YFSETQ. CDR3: CASSLLGGSNTGELFF. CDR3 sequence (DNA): TGCGCCAGCAGCTTGTTAGGGGGCTCGAACACCGGGGAGCTGTTTTTT.

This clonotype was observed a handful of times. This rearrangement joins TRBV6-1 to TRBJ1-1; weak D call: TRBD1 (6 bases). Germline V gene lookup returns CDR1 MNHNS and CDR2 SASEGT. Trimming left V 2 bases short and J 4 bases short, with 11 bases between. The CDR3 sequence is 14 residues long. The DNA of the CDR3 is TGTGCCAGCAGTGAATACAGGGTGGGCACTGAAGCTTTCTTT. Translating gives CASSEYRVGTEAFF.

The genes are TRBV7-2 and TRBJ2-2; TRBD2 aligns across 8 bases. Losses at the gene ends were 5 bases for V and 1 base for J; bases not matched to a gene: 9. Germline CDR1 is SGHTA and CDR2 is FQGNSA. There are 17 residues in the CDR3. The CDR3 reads CASSPSGPLKNTGELFF. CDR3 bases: TGTGCCAGCAGCCCTAGCGGGCCCCTCAAGAACACCGGGGAGCTGTTTTTT.

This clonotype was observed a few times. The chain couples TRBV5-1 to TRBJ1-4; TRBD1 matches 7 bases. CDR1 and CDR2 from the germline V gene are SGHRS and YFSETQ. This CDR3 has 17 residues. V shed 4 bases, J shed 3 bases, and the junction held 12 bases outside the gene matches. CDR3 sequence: CASSLGTVPRANEKLFF. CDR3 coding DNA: TGCGCCAGCAGCCTTGGGACAGTGCCTCGGGCTAATGAAAAACTGTTTTTT. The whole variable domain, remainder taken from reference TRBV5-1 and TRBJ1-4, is KAGVTQTPRYLIKTRGQQVTLSCSPISGHRSVSWYQQTPGQGLQFLFEYFSETQRNKGNFPGRFSGRQFSNSRSEMNVSTLELGDSALYLCASSLGTVPRANEKLFFGSGTQLSVL.

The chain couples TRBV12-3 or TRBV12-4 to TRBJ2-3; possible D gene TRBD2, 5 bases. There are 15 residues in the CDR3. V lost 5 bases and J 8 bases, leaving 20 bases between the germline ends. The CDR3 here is CASSHRAVPSRTQYF. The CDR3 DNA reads TGTGCCAGCAGTCATCGAGCGGTTCCGAGCCGTACGCAGTATTTT.

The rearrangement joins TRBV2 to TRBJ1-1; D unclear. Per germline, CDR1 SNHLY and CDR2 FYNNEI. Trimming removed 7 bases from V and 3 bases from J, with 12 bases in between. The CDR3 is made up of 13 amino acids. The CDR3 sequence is CASTKDLDTEAFF. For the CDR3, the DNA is TGTGCCAGCACCAAGGACCTGGACACTGAAGCTTTCTTT.

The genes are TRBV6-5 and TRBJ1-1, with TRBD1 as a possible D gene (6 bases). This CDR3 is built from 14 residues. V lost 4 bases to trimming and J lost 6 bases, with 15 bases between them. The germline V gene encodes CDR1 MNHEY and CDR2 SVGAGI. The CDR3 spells CASSLQDRRAEAFF. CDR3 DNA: TGTGCCAGCAGTTTACAAGACAGGAGAGCTGAAGCTTTCTTT.

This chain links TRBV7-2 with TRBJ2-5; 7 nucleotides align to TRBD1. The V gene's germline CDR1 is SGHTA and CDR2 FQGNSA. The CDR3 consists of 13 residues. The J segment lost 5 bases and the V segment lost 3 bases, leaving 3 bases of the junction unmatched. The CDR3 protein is CASSFKGAETQYF. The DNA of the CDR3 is TGTGCCAGCAGCTTTAAGGGGGCGGAGACCCAGTACTTC.

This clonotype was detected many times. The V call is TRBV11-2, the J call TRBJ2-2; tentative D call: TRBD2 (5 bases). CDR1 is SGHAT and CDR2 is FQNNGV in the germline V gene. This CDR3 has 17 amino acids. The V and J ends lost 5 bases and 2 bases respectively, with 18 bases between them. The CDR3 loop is CASSPGPGFLNTGELFF. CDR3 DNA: TGTGCCAGCAGCCCAGGACCGGGGTTCCTCAACACCGGGGAGCTGTTTTTT.

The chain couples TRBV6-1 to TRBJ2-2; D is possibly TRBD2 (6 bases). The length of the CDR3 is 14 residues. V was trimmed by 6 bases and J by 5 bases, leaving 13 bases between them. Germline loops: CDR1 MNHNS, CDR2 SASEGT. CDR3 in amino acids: CASRSAGRTGELFF. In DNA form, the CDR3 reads TGTGCCAGCAGGTCCGCAGGGAGGACCGGGGAGCTGTTTTTT.

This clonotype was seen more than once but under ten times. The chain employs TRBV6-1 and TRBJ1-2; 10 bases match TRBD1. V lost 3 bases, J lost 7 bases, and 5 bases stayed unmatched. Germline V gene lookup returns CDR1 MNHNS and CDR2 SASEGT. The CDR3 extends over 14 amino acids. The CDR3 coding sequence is TGTGCCAGCAGTGAGACAGGGGGCAATTTTGGCTACACCTTC. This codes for CASSETGGNFGYTF.

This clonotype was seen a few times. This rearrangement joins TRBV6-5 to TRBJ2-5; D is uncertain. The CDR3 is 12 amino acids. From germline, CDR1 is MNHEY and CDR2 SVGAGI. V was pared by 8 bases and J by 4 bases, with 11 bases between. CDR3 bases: TGTGCCAGCGGCGTTAGCTCAGAGACCCAGTACTTC. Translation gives CASGVSSETQYF.

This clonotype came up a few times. CDR3 coding DNA: TGCAGTGCCAATGGCCCCGGGACTAGTAGGCCCAATGAGCAGTTCTTC. Translation gives CSANGPGTSRPNEQFF. The rearrangement links TRBV20-1 to TRBJ2-1, with 8 bases identical to TRBD2. Germline-derived CDR1 and CDR2 are DFQATT and SNEGSKA (reference sequence). The CDR3 is 16 residues long. V was clipped by 6 bases and J by 6 bases; unmatched bases: 16.

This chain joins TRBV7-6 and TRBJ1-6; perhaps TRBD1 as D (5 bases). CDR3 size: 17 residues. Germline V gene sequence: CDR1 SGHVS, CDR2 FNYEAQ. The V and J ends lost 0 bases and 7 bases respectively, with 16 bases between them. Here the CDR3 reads CASSLAIGGVYNSPLHF. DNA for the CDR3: TGTGCCAGCAGCTTAGCCATTGGGGGAGTATACAATTCACCCCTCCACTTT.

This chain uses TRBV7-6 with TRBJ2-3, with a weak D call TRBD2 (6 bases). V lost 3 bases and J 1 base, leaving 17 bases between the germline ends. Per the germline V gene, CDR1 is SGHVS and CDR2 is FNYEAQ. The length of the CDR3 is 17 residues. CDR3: CASSFVGDGRGTDTQYF. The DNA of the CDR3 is TGTGCCAGCAGCTTCGTCGGTGACGGGAGAGGCACAGATACGCAGTATTTT.

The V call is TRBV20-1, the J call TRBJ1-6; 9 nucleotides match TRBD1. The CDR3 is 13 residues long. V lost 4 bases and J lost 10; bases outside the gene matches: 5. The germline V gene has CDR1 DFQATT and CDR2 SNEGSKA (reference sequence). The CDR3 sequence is CSAKDRGSSPLHF. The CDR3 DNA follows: TGCAGTGCTAAAGACAGGGGGAGCTCACCCCTCCACTTT.

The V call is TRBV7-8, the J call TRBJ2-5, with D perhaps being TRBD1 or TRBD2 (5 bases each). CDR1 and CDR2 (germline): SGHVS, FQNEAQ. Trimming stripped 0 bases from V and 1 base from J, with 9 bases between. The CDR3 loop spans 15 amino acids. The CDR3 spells CASSLASGPQETQYF. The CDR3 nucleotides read TGTGCCAGCAGCTTAGCCTCGGGACCCCAAGAGACCCAGTACTTC.

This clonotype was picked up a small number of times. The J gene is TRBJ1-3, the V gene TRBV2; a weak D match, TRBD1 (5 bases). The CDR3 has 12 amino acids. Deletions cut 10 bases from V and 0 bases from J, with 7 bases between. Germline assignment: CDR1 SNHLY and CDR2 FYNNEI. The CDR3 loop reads CAIDSSGNTIYF. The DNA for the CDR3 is TGTGCCATAGACAGCTCTGGAAACACCATATATTTT.

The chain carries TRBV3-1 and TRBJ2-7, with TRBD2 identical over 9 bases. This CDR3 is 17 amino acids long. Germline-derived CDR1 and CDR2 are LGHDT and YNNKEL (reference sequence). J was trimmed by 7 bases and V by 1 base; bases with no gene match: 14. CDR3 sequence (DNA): TGTGCCAGCAGCCAAGCCGCGAAGATAGCGGGAGTAAATGAGCAGTACTTC. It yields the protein CASSQAAKIAGVNEQYF.